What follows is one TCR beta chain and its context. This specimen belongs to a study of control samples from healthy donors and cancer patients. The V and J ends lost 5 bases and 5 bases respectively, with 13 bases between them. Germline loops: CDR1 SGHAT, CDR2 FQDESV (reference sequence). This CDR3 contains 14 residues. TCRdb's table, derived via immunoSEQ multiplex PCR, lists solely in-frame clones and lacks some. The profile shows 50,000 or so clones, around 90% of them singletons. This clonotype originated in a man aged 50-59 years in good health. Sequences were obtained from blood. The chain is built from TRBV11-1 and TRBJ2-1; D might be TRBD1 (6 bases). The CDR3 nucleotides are TGTGCCAGCAGCCGCCAGGACAGCCACAATGAGCAGTTCTTC. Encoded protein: CASSRQDSHNEQFF. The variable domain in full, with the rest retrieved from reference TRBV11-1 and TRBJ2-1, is EAEVAQSPRYKITEKSQAVAFWCDPISGHATLYWYRQILGQGPELLVQFQDESVVDDSQLPKDRFSAERLKGVDSTLKIQPAELGDSAMYLCASSRQDSHNEQFFGPGTRLTVL.